This paragraph reports one TCR beta chain. Its target is not known. Data came from immunoSEQ multiplex PCR; TCRdb stores just in-frame clones and leaves some out. The sample includes 90,000 to 95,000 clones, around 90% of them seen just once. The data belong to a study of T cells in localized non-small cell lung cancer. The CDR3 consists of 14 residues. CDR1 and CDR2 (germline): SGHNT, YYREEE (reference sequence). V lost 7 bases and J lost 2, with 15 bases in between. Study-level results: One tumor region alone was sequenced, and heterogeneity therefore remains possible. Longer overall survival associated with higher blood T cell density; shorter survival with higher adjacent-lung clonality.

The chain couples TRBV5-4 to TRBJ2-5; possibly TRBD1 or TRBD2 for D (5 bases each). The sequence was collected from a man between 40 and 70 years old with stage I squamous cell lung carcinoma. Here the sequenced sample was peripheral blood, taken before any cancer treatment. The CDR3 sequence: CASGQSGGQETQYF. The CDR3 DNA is TGTGCCAGCGGGCAATCTGGGGGACAAGAGACCCAGTACTTC.